Below, one T cell receptor (beta chain) is given with its context. Its antigen is not yet known. The instrument given in TCRdb is NextSeq 550. The Human TCR Profiling Kit (MiLaboratory) was used to make UMI-labeled 5' RACE TRB cDNA libraries. cDNA synthesis used the entire amount of extracted RNA, and PCR amplification then used the entire amount of cDNA produced. Libraries were prepared in parallel with an identical number of PCR cycles. The paper's processing steps were these. About 57,000 +/- 9,900 unique UMI-labeled TRB cDNA molecules per library were extracted with MIGEC and MiXCR, with at least two reads per UMI required. On average, around 40,000 +/- 10,000 functional in-frame TRB CDR3 nucleotide clonotypes lacking stop codons were found per library. Diversity metrics, including normalized Shannon-Wiener and Chao1, were computed in VDJtools after downsampling to 5000 UMI-labeled TRB molecules per sample. Clonotype-size-weighted physicochemical properties of the central five CDR3 residues (interaction energy, strength, volume and Kidera factor 4) were computed in VDJtools. Each CDR3 protein sequence appears as one entry after TCRdb reprocessed the reads, and no DNA is included. The V and J calls reflect TCRdb's pipeline rather than the authors' work. In this sample's table one finds some 48,000 distinct CDR3 sequences. Together, the top ten hold roughly 2.4% of the sample.

The sample belongs to a study of CXCR3-negative and CXCR3-positive naive CD8 T cells (dated by TCRdb to about 2019). Study-wide context: In total, approximately 140 million TRB reads were obtained, or roughly 1.5 +/- 0.3 million reads per library. Diversity and physicochemical repertoire analyses covered roughly eleven donors pooled from two independent experiments. The TRBV-TRBJ cluster analysis covered naive subsets from about 5 donors and memory cells from 3 donors.

For each CD8+ T cell subset, flow sorting was done in triplicate, and roughly 310,000 cells per subset went directly into RLT lysis buffer. To keep memory contaminants out, a stringent definition of naive CD8+ T cells was applied: CD45RO-CCR7+CD27+CD95-. Peripheral blood mononuclear cells were isolated from buffy coats by standard density gradient centrifugation. Naive CXCR3-negative and CXCR3-positive CD8+ T cells were flow-sorted on a FACSAria III. Total RNA was extracted from sorted cells with an RNeasy Mini Kit. Overall study results and their limits: Comparably high repertoire diversity was found in both naive subsets, whereas much lower repertoire diversity was found in memory CD8+ T cells. Compared with CXCR3-negative naive cells, CXCR3-positive naive cells had TRB CDR3s with higher hydrophobicity (lower Kidera factor 4), lower energy, and higher strength and volume indices. Because CXCR3 expression was partially decreased after cryopreservation, freshly isolated PBMCs were used for most assays. Surface CD5, linked to self-reactivity in mice, was comparable between naive subsets; TCR interaction strength was therefore also inferred from TRB CDR3 physicochemical properties. TRBV-TRBJ usage was similar between naive CXCR3-negative and CXCR3-positive cells from the same donor, while memory cells showed distinct patterns.

CDR1 LNHNV and CDR2 YYDKDF were looked up in the germline V gene (reference sequence). Including cysteine and phenylalanine, the CDR3 has 15 amino acids. A DNA sequence was not provided. Rearrangement joined TRBV15 to TRBJ1-2; without DNA, the TCRdb call of TRBD1 cannot be checked. The clonotype comes from a human donor in good health. Some clones in this sample may be carry-over from other donors' samples. What was sequenced was naive CXCR3- CD8+ T cells from blood. The cell subset or site label for this specimen denotes: CD45RO-CCR7+CD27+CD95- naive CD8+ T cells lacking CXCR3 (TNR3-). The CDR3 amino acid sequence is: CATSSGTATIYGYTF. The entire variable domain, with the stretches around the CDR3 drawn from the reference TRBV15 and TRBJ1-2 proteins, is DAMVIQNPRYQVTQFGKPVTLSCSQTLNHNVMYWYQQKSSQAPKLLFHYYDKDFNNEADTPDNFQSRRPNTSFCFLDIRSPGLGDTAMYLCATSSGTATIYGYTFGSGTRLTVV.